Each of the 30 T cell receptor beta chains below was sequenced from the same sample in a study of molecular identifiers for immune sequencing clone quantification. One entry per CDR3 protein results from TCRdb running MiXCR on the PCR reads. This sample has 53,000 or so distinct CDR3 sequences, with about a third found just once. The sequencing input was naive CD8+ T cells from blood, with Jurkat cell RNA spiked in. Subset of the sample: FACS-sorted CD8+CD4-CCR7+CD45RA+ naive T cells. The receptors come from a human donor in good health. Some libraries in this study had Jurkat cell RNA spiked in.

In its sample, this clonotype was seen many times. The chain links TRBV12-3 or TRBV12-4 to TRBJ2-2, with D possibly being TRBD1 (6 bases). The CDR3 is 14 residues long. Deletions cut 8 bases from V and 6 bases from J, with 16 bases between. CDR3 sequence: CASGGRDQSGELFF. The CDR3 coding sequence is TGTGCCAGCGGGGGCAGGGATCAGTCCGGGGAGCTGTTTTTT.

This clonotype came up a few times. The genes are TRBV20-1 and TRBJ2-1; TRBD2 is a possible D gene (6 bases). Germline V gives CDR1 DFQATT, CDR2 SNEGSKA (reference sequence). The CDR3 sequence is 12 residues long. V dropped 5 bases and J dropped 4 bases, with 9 bases sitting between them. The CDR3 sequence: CSARDFYNEQFF. The CDR3 DNA is TGCAGTGCTCGGGACTTTTACAATGAGCAGTTCTTC.

Only one count was recorded for this clonotype. This chain uses TRBV5-6 with TRBJ1-1; the match to TRBD1 covers 8 bases. The germline V gene encodes CDR1 SGHDT and CDR2 YYEEEE. The CDR3 is made up of 14 amino acids. With 0 bases clipped from V and 6 bases from J, the junction kept 4 bases outside the gene matches. The DNA of the CDR3 is TGTGCCAGCAGCTTGGGGACAGGGAGCCCTGAAGCTTTCTTT. This sequence encodes CASSLGTGSPEAFF.

The chain recombines TRBV19 with TRBJ2-7, with 10 nucleotides matching TRBD1. The CDR3 has 14 residues. The V segment lost 8 bases and the J segment 7 bases; nucleotides outside the gene matches: 11. Germline loops: CDR1 LNHDA, CDR2 SQIVND (reference sequence). The CDR3 region has the DNA TGTGCCAGTCGACCGGGACAGGGGCTGTTTGAGCAGTACTTC. Encoded protein: CASRPGQGLFEQYF.

The J gene is TRBJ2-7, the V gene TRBV6-5, with 9 bases that match TRBD2. The CDR3 contains 17 residues. V trimming: 0 bases; J trimming: 6 bases; junction bases outside the gene matches: 12. The germline V gene has CDR1 MNHEY and CDR2 SVGAGI. The chain's CDR3 is CASSYSNSGRTPCEQYF. The CDR3 DNA sequence: TGTGCCAGCAGTTACTCGAATAGCGGGAGAACCCCTTGCGAGCAGTACTTC.

This clonotype has more than one count but fewer than ten. V and J are TRBV12-3 or TRBV12-4 and TRBJ2-1; TRBD2 is a possible D gene (6 bases). CDR3 length: 14 amino acids. The ends were cut back, 5 bases at V and 4 bases at J, with 12 bases in the middle. The DNA for the CDR3 is TGTGCCAGCAGTATCTCCGGGACTTACAATGAGCAGTTCTTC. Translation: CASSISGTYNEQFF.

In regard to this clonotype: A read error is possible here, since a much larger clone lies one base away. The chain is built from TRBV20-1 and TRBJ2-7; maybe TRBD2 (5 bases). V was trimmed by 3 bases and J by 3 bases, leaving 6 bases between them. The CDR3 runs to 11 residues. CDR1 is DFQATT, CDR2 SNEGSKA, per germline (reference sequence). The CDR3 region is CSASEGYEQYF. The CDR3 DNA is TGCAGTGCTAGTGAGGGCTACGAGCAGTACTTC.

This clonotype turned up a few times. The V and J genes are TRBV12-3 or TRBV12-4 and TRBJ1-6; D possibly corresponds to TRBD1 (5 bases). The CDR3 is 14 amino acids. V lost 7 bases to trimming and J lost 7 bases, with 14 bases between them. The chain's CDR3 is CASNARGWNSPLHF. CDR3 nucleotide sequence: TGTGCCAGCAACGCCCGGGGGTGGAATTCACCCCTCCACTTT.

In its sample, this clonotype was seen a few times. CDR3 loop: CASSLGGIGAEAFF. The DNA of the CDR3 is TGTGCCAGCAGCCTGGGGGGGATCGGAGCCGAAGCTTTCTTT. The rearrangement links TRBV27 to TRBJ1-1, with D possibly being TRBD1 (5 bases). This CDR3 is 14 amino acids long. V lost 6 bases and J lost 8, with 19 bases in between. Germline values: CDR1 MNHEY, CDR2 SMNVEV (reference sequence).

The V gene is TRBV9, the J gene TRBJ2-2; D remains unclear. The CDR3 runs to 14 residues. V lost 4 bases and J 3 bases, leaving 10 bases between the germline ends. CDR1 is SGDLS and CDR2 is YYNGEE in the germline V gene. CDR3 DNA sequence: TGTGCCAGCAGCTCAAGGCTCGACACCGGGGAGCTGTTTTTT. This sequence encodes CASSSRLDTGELFF.

There are many counts of this clonotype. J is TRBJ2-5 and V is TRBV2; D uncertain. In germline, CDR1 is SNHLY, CDR2 FYNNEI. This CDR3 is 15 amino acids long. Trimming removed 0 bases at V and 2 bases at J, with 10 bases between. CDR3 sequence reads: CASSEASQRQETQYF. CDR3 nucleotides: TGTGCCAGCAGTGAAGCGAGTCAGCGACAAGAGACCCAGTACTTC.

The chain couples TRBV29-1 to TRBJ2-1, with 9 bases lining up with TRBD2. Germline CDR1 and CDR2: SQVTM and ANQGSEA. Trimming removed 7 bases from V and 3 bases from J; junction bases left unmatched: 7. The CDR3 runs to 14 residues. In DNA form, the CDR3 reads TGCAGCGCGGGAGGGACTAGCAGCTACAATGAGCAGTTCTTC. Translated: CSAGGTSSYNEQFF.

With respect to this clonotype: This may stem from a read error, because a much larger clone lies one nucleotide away. The CDR3 is CASSPVASSQLEQYF. CDR3 nucleotide sequence: TGTGCCAGCAGCCCCGTCGCCAGCTCCCAGCTCGAGCAGTACTTC. The rearrangement joins TRBV7-9 to TRBJ2-7; D is unresolved. CDR3 size: 15 residues. Germline-derived CDR1 and CDR2 are SEHNR and FQNEAQ (reference sequence). V gave up 5 bases and J gave up 6 bases, with 20 bases separating them.

The sample holds many counts of this clonotype. The chain uses TRBV20-1 and TRBJ2-3, with 7 bases identical to TRBD2. Germline values: CDR1 DFQATT, CDR2 SNEGSKA (reference sequence). The CDR3 is 14 residues long. V was pared by 3 bases and J by 2 bases, with 5 bases of the junction left unmatched. The CDR3: CSARYLAVTDTQYF. The CDR3, as DNA: TGCAGTGCTAGGTATCTAGCGGTCACAGATACGCAGTATTTT.

This clonotype was counted a few times. The chain employs TRBV7-9 and TRBJ2-7; a possible D gene is TRBD2 (6 bases). The V and J ends lost 1 base and 2 bases respectively, with 15 bases between them. The V gene's germline CDR1 is SEHNR and CDR2 FQNEAQ (reference sequence). The CDR3 has 16 amino acids. CDR3 sequence reads: CASSLGASVFPYEQYF. For the CDR3, the DNA is TGTGCCAGCAGCTTAGGCGCTAGCGTATTTCCCTACGAGCAGTACTTC.

As regards this clonotype: The junction and the germline gene differ at one end; a read error may be behind it. The J gene is TRBJ2-5, the V gene TRBV29-1; D is undetermined. Germline V gene lookup returns CDR1 SQVTM and CDR2 ANQGSEA. The CDR3 has 11 amino acids. Written as DNA, the CDR3 is TGCAGCGATGAAGTTAGGGAGACCCAGTACTTC. It is translated as CSDEVRETQYF.

This chain links TRBV19 with TRBJ2-3; the match to TRBD2 covers 11 bases. Trimming cost V 6 bases and J 2 bases; bases outside gene matches: 7. In germline, CDR1 is LNHDA, CDR2 SQIVND (reference sequence). The CDR3 totals 16 residues. The CDR3 region is CASRGLAEHPTDTQYF. The CDR3 DNA sequence: TGTGCCAGTAGGGGACTAGCGGAACATCCCACAGATACGCAGTATTTT.

For this clonotype: The junction and the germline gene differ at one end; a read error may be behind it. This chain links TRBV29-1 with TRBJ2-7, with TRBD2 identical over 7 bases. The CDR3 contains 14 residues. The germline CDR1 and CDR2 sequences are SQVTM and ANQGSEA. The CDR3 sequence: CSVAPGGPSYGQYF. For the CDR3, the DNA is TGCAGCGTGGCTCCGGGAGGCCCTTCCTACGGGCAGTACTTC.

The rearrangement uses TRBV20-1 and TRBJ2-4; 9 bases align to TRBD2. The CDR3 covers 15 residues. Losses at the gene ends were 5 bases for V and 0 bases for J; bases not matched to a gene: 5. CDR1 and CDR2 from the germline V gene are DFQATT and SNEGSKA (reference sequence). Here the CDR3 reads CSAPREGVAKNIQYF. CDR3 nucleotides: TGCAGTGCTCCGCGGGAGGGCGTAGCCAAAAACATTCAGTACTTC.

The chain couples TRBV6-6 to TRBJ2-3; D is perhaps TRBD1 (5 bases). The V end was cut by 8 bases, the J end by 4 bases, with 16 bases between. The CDR3 spans 14 residues. Germline CDR1 is MNHNY and CDR2 is SVGAGI (reference sequence). The CDR3 DNA sequence: TGTGCCAGCGGCGCTAGGGGCAGCGCAGATACGCAGTATTTT. Its protein product is CASGARGSADTQYF.

Many counts were recorded for this clonotype. The chain is built from TRBV28 and TRBJ2-7; 13 positions match TRBD2. Trimming took 5 bases from V and 5 from J; bases not matched to a gene: 12. CDR3 length equals 17 residues. Germline V gives CDR1 MDHEN, CDR2 SYDVKM. CDR3 residues: CASSLGLAGVPGDEQYF. The CDR3 DNA follows: TGTGCCAGCAGTCTCGGACTAGCGGGAGTACCCGGAGACGAGCAGTACTTC.

The chain uses TRBV9 and TRBJ2-3; 12 nucleotides match TRBD2. Germline values: CDR1 SGDLS, CDR2 YYNGEE. The CDR3 loop spans 20 amino acids. V dropped 0 bases and J dropped 4; count of bases not matched to a gene: 15. The CDR3 nucleotides are TGTGCCAGCAGCGTAGCTAGTGGGCTAGCGGGAGGGCCGGTGCCAGATACGCAGTATTTT. It encodes CASSVASGLAGGPVPDTQYF. Full variable domain (rest looked up from reference TRBV9 and TRBJ2-3): DSGVTQTPKHLITATGQRVTLRCSPRSGDLSVYWYQQSLDQGLQFLIQYYNGEERAKGNILERFSAQQFPDLHSELNLSSLELGDSALYFCASSVASGLAGGPVPDTQYFGPGTRLTVL.

V gene TRBV9 combines with J gene TRBJ2-2; D may match TRBD1 or TRBD2 (5 bases each). CDR3 size: 14 residues. Germline CDR1 is SGDLS and CDR2 is YYNGEE. V shed 4 bases and J shed 5 bases, with 12 bases lying between them. The CDR3 bases are TGTGCCAGCAGCTTGGGTGGGGGAACCGGGGAGCTGTTTTTT. Protein sequence: CASSLGGGTGELFF.

This clonotype was detected only a few times. The rearrangement joins TRBV18 to TRBJ2-7; 9 bases agree with TRBD2. Trimming cost V 2 bases and J 4 bases; bases outside gene matches: 6. Per the germline V gene, CDR1 is KGHSH and CDR2 is LQKENI. This CDR3 is 15 amino acids long. CDR3 DNA sequence: TGTGCCAGCTCACCAGGCGGGAGGGCCTCGTACGAGCAGTACTTC. Translating gives CASSPGGRASYEQYF. Together with reference TRBV18 and TRBJ2-7, the CDR3 gives the full variable domain: NAGVMQNPRHLVRRRGQEARLRCSPMKGHSHVYWYRQLPEEGLKFMVYLQKENIIDESGMPKERFSAEFPKEGPSILRIQQVVRGDSAAYFCASSPGGRASYEQYFGPGTRLTVT.

The chain recombines TRBV27 with TRBJ2-7; tentatively, D is TRBD1 (6 bases). Trimming stripped 5 bases from V and 12 bases from J, with 29 bases between. Germline values: CDR1 MNHEY, CDR2 SMNVEV (reference sequence). The CDR3 runs to 16 residues. Written as DNA, the CDR3 is TGTGCCAGCAGTGGGGCAGGCAGGGGAAGTCTAAGGTGGCTGTACTTC. Its translation: CASSGAGRGSLRWLYF.

V is TRBV28 and J is TRBJ2-7; TRBD2 matches at 10 bases. The CDR3 contains 16 residues. V shed 8 bases and J 1 base; nucleotides not matched to a gene: 11. The germline V gene encodes CDR1 MDHEN and CDR2 SYDVKM. CDR3 bases: TGTGCCAGCGGTTACCGGGGACTAGCGTTGTCCTACGAGCAGTACTTC. The encoded protein is CASGYRGLALSYEQYF.

In this sample, this clonotype turned up many times. The rearrangement joins TRBV25-1 to TRBJ2-7; possible D gene TRBD1, 6 bases. V lost 0 bases and J lost 2, with 11 bases in between. This CDR3 spans 15 amino acids. Germline-derived CDR1 and CDR2 are MGHDK and SYGVNS. CDR3 in amino acids: CASSEYQDSAYEQYF. DNA for the CDR3: TGTGCCAGCAGTGAATATCAGGACAGCGCCTACGAGCAGTACTTC.

This clonotype was picked up a small number of times. This sequence joins TRBV7-2 and TRBJ2-1; D remains unclear. This CDR3 spans 16 amino acids. The germline V gene encodes CDR1 SGHTA and CDR2 FQGNSA. Deletions cut 4 bases from V and 0 bases from J, with 13 bases between. The CDR3 bases are TGTGCCAGCAGCTCGATAGAGTTGAGCTCCTACAATGAGCAGTTCTTC. Translated, it gives CASSSIELSSYNEQFF.

This rearrangement joins TRBV6-2 or TRBV6-3 to TRBJ2-5; D is possibly TRBD2 (6 bases). From germline, CDR1 is MNHEY and CDR2 SVGEGT. This CDR3 spans 16 amino acids. V was shortened by 2 bases and J by 3 bases, with 16 bases between the two germline ends. CDR3 in DNA: TGTGCCAGCAGTTACATCACGGGGGAGATAAAAGAGACCCAGTACTTC. Protein: CASSYITGEIKETQYF.

At least ten counts were recorded for this clonotype. The rearrangement joins TRBV7-9 to TRBJ2-7; TRBD1 matches 7 bases. The CDR3 totals 18 residues. Germline CDR1 reads SEHNR; CDR2 reads FQNEAQ (reference sequence). The J segment lost 6 bases and the V segment lost 3 bases, leaving 20 bases of the junction unmatched. CDR3 nucleotide sequence: TGTGCCAGCAGCTTGGGGACAGATATTCCCTTCAATCTGGGCGAGCAGTACTTC. As protein: CASSLGTDIPFNLGEQYF.